This section outlines one T cell receptor beta chain sequence together with its context. What it binds is not known. The sample comes from a study of Ad26.COV2.S vaccination and SARS-CoV-2 variants. Study observations and caveats: Substantial breadth in spike-specific CD8+ and CD4+ T cell responses was reportedly seen after vaccination. Vaccine and placebo recipients had comparable breadth of non-spike TCRs.

The assay was immunoSEQ multiplex PCR, and TCRdb's table has in-frame clones only and misses some. The sample includes approximately 400,000 clones, 85% of them seen just once. The treatment is: about 20 received Ad26.COV2.S at low or high dose, single or two shots; several received placebo; per-sample allocation not given. The samples were gathered on day 63 after the first injection of vaccine or placebo. The vaccine delivered Wuhan-strain SARS-CoV-2 spike through an Ad26 vector. Looked up from germline, CDR1 is SGHDT and CDR2 is YYEEEE. This CDR3 has 16 amino acids. Trimming took 2 bases from V and 0 from J; bases not matched to a gene: 3.

This chain joins TRBV5-6 and TRBJ1-3; 9 nucleotides agree with TRBD1. This sequence was found in a person aged 18 to 59 who received the Ad26.COV2.S COVID-19 vaccine or a placebo. Sequenced material: peripheral blood, taken in a trial of Ad26.COV2.S vaccine versus placebo. The CDR3 region is CASSLQGAISGNTIYF. The CDR3 DNA follows: TGTGCCAGCAGCTTACAGGGGGCCATCTCTGGAAACACCATATATTTT.